This T cell receptor (beta chain) was sequenced during a study of technical replicates of blood from several donors. This table comes from immunoSEQ multiplex PCR, and its TCRdb copy is limited to in-frame clones, with some not included. The table records tens of thousands of clones, 95% to 98% of them present only once. This sequence originates from a human donor in good health. Sequenced input: T cells isolated from PBMCs.

In DNA form, the CDR3 reads TGTGCCAGCAGCAACAGGGTTGCTGGGGCCAACGTCCTGACTTTC. Translating gives CASSNRVAGANVLTF. The chain combines TRBV27 with TRBJ2-6, with a tentative D call TRBD1 (6 bases). V lost 6 bases and J lost 2, with 11 bases in between. The CDR3 contains 15 residues. Germline V gene data show CDR1 as MNHEY and CDR2 as SMNVEV (reference sequence). Using reference TRBV27 and TRBJ2-6 for the parts outside the CDR3, the full variable domain is EAQVTQNPRYLITVTGKKLTVTCSQNMNHEYMSWYRQDPGLGLRQIYYSMNVEVTDKGDVPEGYKVSRKEKRNFPLILESPSPNQTSLYFCASSNRVAGANVLTFGAGSRLTVL.